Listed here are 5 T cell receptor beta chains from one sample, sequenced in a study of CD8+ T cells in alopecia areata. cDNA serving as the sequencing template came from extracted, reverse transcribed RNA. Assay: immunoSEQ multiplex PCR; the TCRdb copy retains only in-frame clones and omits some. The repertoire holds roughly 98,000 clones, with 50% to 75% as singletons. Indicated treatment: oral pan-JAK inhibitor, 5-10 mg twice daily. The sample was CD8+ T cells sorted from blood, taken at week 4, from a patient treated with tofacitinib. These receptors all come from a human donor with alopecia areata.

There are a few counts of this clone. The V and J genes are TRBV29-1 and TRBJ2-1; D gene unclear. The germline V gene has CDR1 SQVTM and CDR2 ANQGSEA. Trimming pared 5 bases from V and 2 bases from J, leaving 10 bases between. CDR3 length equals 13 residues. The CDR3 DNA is TGCAGCGTTCACCGAGCTACCTACAATGAGCAGTTCTTC. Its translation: CSVHRATYNEQFF.

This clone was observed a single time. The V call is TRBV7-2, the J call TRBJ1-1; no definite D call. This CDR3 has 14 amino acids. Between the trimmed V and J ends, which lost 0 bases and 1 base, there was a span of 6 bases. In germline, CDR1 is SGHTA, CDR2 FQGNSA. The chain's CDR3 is CASSLAIKNTEAFF. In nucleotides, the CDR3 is TGTGCCAGCAGCTTAGCAATCAAGAACACTGAAGCTTTCTTT.

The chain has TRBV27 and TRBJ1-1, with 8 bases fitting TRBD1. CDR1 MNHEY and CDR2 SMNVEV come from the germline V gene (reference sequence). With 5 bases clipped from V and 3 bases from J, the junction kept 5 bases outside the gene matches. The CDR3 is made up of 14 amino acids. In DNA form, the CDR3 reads TGTGCCAGCAGTATCAGACAGGGGTACACTGAAGCTTTCTTT. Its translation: CASSIRQGYTEAFF.

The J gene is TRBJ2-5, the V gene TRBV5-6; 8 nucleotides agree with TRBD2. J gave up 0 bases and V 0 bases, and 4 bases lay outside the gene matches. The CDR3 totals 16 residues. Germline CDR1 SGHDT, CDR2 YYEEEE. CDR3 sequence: CASSLGAGGNQETQYF. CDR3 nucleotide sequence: TGTGCCAGCAGCTTGGGTGCGGGGGGAAACCAAGAGACCCAGTACTTC.

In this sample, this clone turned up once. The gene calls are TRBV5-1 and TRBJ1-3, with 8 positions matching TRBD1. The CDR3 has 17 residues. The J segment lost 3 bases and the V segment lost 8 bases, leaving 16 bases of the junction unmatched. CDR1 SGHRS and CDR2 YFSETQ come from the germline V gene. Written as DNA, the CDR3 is TGCGCCAGAGGGACAGGAATGTGGTGGTGGATTGGAAACACCATATATTTT. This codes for CARGTGMWWWIGNTIYF.